A selection of T cell receptor beta chains follows, all from one sample in a study of cytomegalovirus exposure and HLA in healthy donors. Here immunoSEQ multiplex PCR was the method, and the copy in TCRdb shows in-frame clones only, minus some. The table shows fewer than 250,000 clones, with about nine tenths occurring only once. Sequences were obtained from PBMCs. The receptors shown here come from a woman aged 18-29 years in good health and CMV-seropositive. Each CDR3 is given with its conserved first and last residue. Each record gives: J gene, D gene, V gene, CDR3 protein. The D gene is left open where the match is weak.

TRBJ1-4	NA	TRBV10-1	CASSLGRLATNEKLFF
TRBJ1-5	NA	TRBV7-9	CASSLGSLSNQPQHF
TRBJ2-7	NA	TRBV6-1	CASNSQGRVFAEQYF
TRBJ2-7	NA	TRBV4-1	CASSQEGQDYEQYF
TRBJ1-5	NA	TRBV27	CASSPSVNSNQPQHF
TRBJ1-2	NA	TRBV27	CASSPLGGRFGYTF
TRBJ2-7	NA	TRBV13	CASSLALNSYEQYF
TRBJ1-2	NA	TRBV9	CASSVVIGYGYTF
TRBJ1-1	NA	TRBV7-9	CASSLERGNTEAFF
TRBJ2-7	NA	TRBV28	CASSPRTMRTTYEQYF
TRBJ1-2	NA	TRBV25-1	CASSAGHGANYGYTF
TRBJ2-2	NA	TRBV27	CATTSTGFTPGELFF
TRBJ2-5	TRBD2	TRBV12-5	CASGLVLWGLPMGQETQYF
TRBJ2-1	NA	TRBV7-3	CASSFAGSSYNEQFF
TRBJ2-3	TRBD2	TRBV27	CASSLSLAGEDTQYF
TRBJ1-2	TRBD1	TRBV11-1	CASSLRGGGYGYTF
TRBJ1-5	NA	TRBV27	CASSYIGPGTGPQHF
TRBJ1-3	NA	TRBV7-9	CASSPGTSGNTIYF
TRBJ2-5	TRBD2	TRBV27	CASRLAGEGETQYF
TRBJ2-7	NA	TRBV7-9	CASSLEGALDEQYF
TRBJ1-2	NA	TRBV9	CASSFGRGDGRGYTF
TRBJ1-5	NA	TRBV29-1	CSVEVGGSQPQHF
TRBJ2-3	NA	TRBV11-2	CASRDMSGRGGDTQYF
TRBJ1-2	NA	TRBV30	CAWRPDGTGYGYTF
TRBJ2-1	NA	TRBV15	CATSRSAGSGEQFF
TRBJ2-7	NA	TRBV9	CASSPIGQGGSDEQYF
TRBJ2-1	TRBD1	TRBV6-4	CASSRGNEQFF
TRBJ2-1	NA	TRBV28	CASSLRTRGASQFF
TRBJ2-7	TRBD2	TRBV4-1	CASSQEEGTSVYEQYF
TRBJ1-1	NA	TRBV30	CALTPGHLNTEAFF
TRBJ1-5	TRBD1	TRBV5-1	CASSLGDSYNQPQHF
TRBJ1-1	TRBD1	TRBV7-9	CASIPDRARTEAFF
TRBJ2-7	NA	TRBV7-8	CASSSSKRGGSAYEQYF
TRBJ1-1	TRBD1	TRBV14	CASSLGGWGNTEAFF
TRBJ2-7	NA	TRBV20-1	CSARTKYEQYF
TRBJ2-7	TRBD1	TRBV9	CASSVAPGGTYEQYF
TRBJ1-4	NA	TRBV27	CASRDYGVGEKLFF
TRBJ2-7	NA	TRBV28	CASSEPGTYEQYF
TRBJ2-1	NA	TRBV28	CASSLRDEQFF
TRBJ2-1	TRBD2	TRBV25-1	CASSIAGGGNEQFF
TRBJ1-2	NA	TRBV6-6	CASSANTANYGYTF
TRBJ2-7	TRBD1	TRBV27	CASSWRDRDYEQYF
TRBJ2-4	NA	TRBV20-1	CSASPSAIQYF
TRBJ1-1	NA	TRBV5-1	CASSPESAGNTEAFF
TRBJ2-7	NA	TRBV19	CASSSGYEQYF
TRBJ1-4	NA	TRBV2	CASSETRLQGEKLFF
TRBJ2-7	TRBD1	TRBV30	CAWGAGTGFYEQYF
TRBJ2-1	NA	TRBV6-1	CASGNRAGNYNEQFF
TRBJ2-1	NA	TRBV11-2	CASSYDGFYNEQFF
TRBJ1-1	TRBD1	TRBV27	CASSWDQGQGTEAFF
TRBJ2-1	TRBD2	TRBV2	CASRPTSGQYNEQFF
TRBJ2-1	NA	TRBV27	CASSLSRQGNEQFF
TRBJ2-7	NA	TRBV19	CASKGMTTSYEQYF
TRBJ1-2	NA	TRBV19	CASKGRGNYGYTF
TRBJ2-7	NA	TRBV28	CASSPGVEQYF
TRBJ2-2	NA	TRBV6-1	CASGGGTVTGELFF
TRBJ2-2	NA	TRBV15	CATSSGGSWATGELFF
TRBJ1-1	TRBD1	TRBV7-2	CASSLFGTGAFVTEAFF
TRBJ1-1	NA	TRBV5-4	CASSVGGRRDGKTEAFF
TRBJ2-7	NA	TRBV30	CAWGREPSSYEQYF